This entry features one TCR beta chain sequence. The entry originates in a study of blood T cell repertoires in COVID-19. Study-level background: Acute-phase and convalescent COVID-19 samples originated in the United States, Italy and Spain. T cells, B-cell-depleted T cells, or PBMCs supplied cDNA or gDNA.

Individuals drawn from approximately 22 US areas were roughly 18 to 89 years old. Clinical history as reported by participants underpinned cohort assignment. Repertoires were generated with immunoSEQ multiplex PCR, while TCRdb's copy carries only in-frame clones and drops some. The sample has approximately 270,000 clones, approximately 90% seen once; the top ten hold about 4%. This CDR3 comprises 18 residues. V dropped 2 bases and J dropped 0; count of bases not matched to a gene: 12. Germline CDR1 SQVTM, CDR2 ANQGSEA. The sample comprised PBMCs or T cells enriched from blood (not recorded which). This chain uses TRBV29-1 with TRBJ2-1, with 8 bases matching TRBD1. This TCR was sampled from a woman aged 25 to 39 with acute COVID-19. CDR3 nucleotides: TGCAGCGTTGAAAGTTGGCAGGGGGCTAGAGCCTCCTACAATGAGCAGTTCTTC. Translated, it gives CSVESWQGARASYNEQFF.